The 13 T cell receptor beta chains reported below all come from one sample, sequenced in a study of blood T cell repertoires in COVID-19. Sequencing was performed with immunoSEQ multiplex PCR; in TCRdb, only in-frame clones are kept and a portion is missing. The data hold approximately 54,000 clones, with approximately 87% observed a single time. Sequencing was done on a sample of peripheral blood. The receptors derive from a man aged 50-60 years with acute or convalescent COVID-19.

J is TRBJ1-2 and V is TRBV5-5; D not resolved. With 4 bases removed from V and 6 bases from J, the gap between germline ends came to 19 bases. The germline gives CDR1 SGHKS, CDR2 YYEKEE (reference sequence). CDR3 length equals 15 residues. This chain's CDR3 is CASSPGWRDLNGYTF. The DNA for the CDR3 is TGTGCCAGCAGCCCTGGTTGGCGGGATCTAAATGGCTACACCTTC.

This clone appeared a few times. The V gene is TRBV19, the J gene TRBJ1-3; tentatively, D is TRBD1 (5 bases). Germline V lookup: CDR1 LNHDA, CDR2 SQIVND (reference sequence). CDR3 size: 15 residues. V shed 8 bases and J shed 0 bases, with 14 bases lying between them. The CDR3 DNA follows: TGTGCCAGTGGGGCAGGACCCTTCTCTGGAAACACCATATATTTT. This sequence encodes CASGAGPFSGNTIYF.

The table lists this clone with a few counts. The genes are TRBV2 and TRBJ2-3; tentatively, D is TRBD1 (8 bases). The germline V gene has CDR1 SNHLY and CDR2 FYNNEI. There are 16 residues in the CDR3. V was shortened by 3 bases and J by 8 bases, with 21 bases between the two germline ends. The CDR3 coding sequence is TGTGCCAGCAGTGATACTAGGACAGGGAGGGGGTTTACGCAGTATTTT. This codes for CASSDTRTGRGFTQYF.

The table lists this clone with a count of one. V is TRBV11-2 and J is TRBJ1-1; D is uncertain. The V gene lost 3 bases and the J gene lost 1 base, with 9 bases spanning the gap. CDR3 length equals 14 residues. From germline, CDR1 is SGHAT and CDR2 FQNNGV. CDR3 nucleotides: TGTGCCAGCAGCTTCAACAGTGGGAACACTGAAGCTTTCTTT. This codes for CASSFNSGNTEAFF. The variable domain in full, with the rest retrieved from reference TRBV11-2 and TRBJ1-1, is EAGVAQSPRYKIIEKRQSVAFWCNPISGHATLYWYQQILGQGPKLLIQFQNNGVVDDSQLPKDRFSAERLKGVDSTLKIQPAKLEDSAVYLCASSFNSGNTEAFFGQGTRLTVV.

CDR3 bases: TGTGCCAGCAGTTGGACAGGGTTGGGCTACACCTTC. Protein sequence: CASSWTGLGYTF. V and J are TRBV28 and TRBJ1-2, with 8 bases matching TRBD1. This CDR3 region has 12 residues. V lost 4 bases to trimming and J lost 8 bases; unmatched junction nucleotides: 3. In germline, CDR1 is MDHEN, CDR2 SYDVKM.

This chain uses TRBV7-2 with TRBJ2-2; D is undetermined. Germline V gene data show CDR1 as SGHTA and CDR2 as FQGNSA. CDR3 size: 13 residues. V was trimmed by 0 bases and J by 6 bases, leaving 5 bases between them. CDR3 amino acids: CASSLALAGELFF. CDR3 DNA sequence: TGTGCCAGCAGCTTAGCCCTTGCCGGGGAGCTGTTTTTT. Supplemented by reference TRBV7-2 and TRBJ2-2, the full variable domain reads GAGVSQSPSNKVTEKGKDVELRCDPISGHTALYWYRQSLGQGLEFLIYFQGNSAPDKSGLPSDRFSAERTGGSVSTLTIQRTQQEDSAVYLCASSLALAGELFFGEGSRLTVL.

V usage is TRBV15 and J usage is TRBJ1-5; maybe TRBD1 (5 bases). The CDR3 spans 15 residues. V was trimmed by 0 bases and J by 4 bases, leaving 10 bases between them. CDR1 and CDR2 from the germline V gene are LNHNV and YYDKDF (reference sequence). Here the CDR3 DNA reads TGTGCCACCAGCAGAGATGGGGCAAGAAATCAGCCCCAGCATTTT. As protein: CATSRDGARNQPQHF.

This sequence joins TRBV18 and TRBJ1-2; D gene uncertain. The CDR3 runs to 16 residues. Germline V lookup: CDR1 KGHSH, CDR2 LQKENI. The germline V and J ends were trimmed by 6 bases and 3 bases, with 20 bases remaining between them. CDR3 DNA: TGTGCCAGCTCGGAGGTTTCACCCGAGAACTACTATGGCTACACCTTC. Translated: CASSEVSPENYYGYTF. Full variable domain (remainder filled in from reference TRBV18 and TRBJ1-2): NAGVMQNPRHLVRRRGQEARLRCSPMKGHSHVYWYRQLPEEGLKFMVYLQKENIIDESGMPKERFSAEFPKEGPSILRIQQVVRGDSAAYFCASSEVSPENYYGYTFGSGTRLTVV.

CDR3 sequence: CASSQGGGEDTDTQYF. The CDR3 DNA reads TGCGCCAGCAGCCAAGGAGGGGGCGAGGACACAGATACGCAGTATTTT. The chain combines TRBV5-1 with TRBJ2-3; perhaps TRBD1 as D (7 bases). Germline-derived CDR1 and CDR2 are SGHRS and YFSETQ. The CDR3 is made up of 16 amino acids. The V end lost 4 bases, the J end lost 2 bases, and 17 bases lay between the germline ends.

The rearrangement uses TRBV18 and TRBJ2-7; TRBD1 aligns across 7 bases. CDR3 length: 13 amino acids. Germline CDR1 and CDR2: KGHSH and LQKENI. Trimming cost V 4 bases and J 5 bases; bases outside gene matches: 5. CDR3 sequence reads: CASSLDRADEQYF. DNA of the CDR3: TGTGCCAGCTCACTTGACAGGGCGGACGAGCAGTACTTC. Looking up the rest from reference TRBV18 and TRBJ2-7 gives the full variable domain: NAGVMQNPRHLVRRRGQEARLRCSPMKGHSHVYWYRQLPEEGLKFMVYLQKENIIDESGMPKERFSAEFPKEGPSILRIQQVVRGDSAAYFCASSLDRADEQYFGPGTRLTVT.

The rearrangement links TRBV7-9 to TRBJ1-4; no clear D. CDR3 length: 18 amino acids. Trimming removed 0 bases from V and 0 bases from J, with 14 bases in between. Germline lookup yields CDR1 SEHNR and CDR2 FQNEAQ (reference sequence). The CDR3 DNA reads TGTGCCAGCAGCTTAGCCGCTCGAGTAGATGCAACTAATGAAAAACTGTTTTTT. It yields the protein CASSLAARVDATNEKLFF.

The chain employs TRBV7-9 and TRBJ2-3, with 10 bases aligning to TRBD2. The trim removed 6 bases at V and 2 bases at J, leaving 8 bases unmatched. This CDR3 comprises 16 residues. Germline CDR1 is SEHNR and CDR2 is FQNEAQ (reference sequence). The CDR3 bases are TGTGCCAGCAGATCTAAGCGGGGGGGCATCACAGATACGCAGTATTTT. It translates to CASRSKRGGITDTQYF.

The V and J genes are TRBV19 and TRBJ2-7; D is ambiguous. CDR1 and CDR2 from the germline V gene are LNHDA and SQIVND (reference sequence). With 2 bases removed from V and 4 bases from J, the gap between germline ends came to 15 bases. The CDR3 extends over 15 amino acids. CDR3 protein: CASSISGSSGYEQYF. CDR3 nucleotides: TGTGCCAGTAGTATATCCGGGTCCTCTGGTTACGAGCAGTACTTC.